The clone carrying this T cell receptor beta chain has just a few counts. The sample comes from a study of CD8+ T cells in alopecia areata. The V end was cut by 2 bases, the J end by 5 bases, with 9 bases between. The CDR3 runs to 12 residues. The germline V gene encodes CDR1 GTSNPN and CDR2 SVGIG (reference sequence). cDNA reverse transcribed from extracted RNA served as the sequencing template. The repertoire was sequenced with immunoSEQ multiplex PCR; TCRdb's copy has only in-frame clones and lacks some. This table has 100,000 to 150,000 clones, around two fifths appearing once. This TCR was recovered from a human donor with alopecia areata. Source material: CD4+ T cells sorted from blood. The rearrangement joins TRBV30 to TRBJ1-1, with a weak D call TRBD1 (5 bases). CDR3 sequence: CAWSRQSTEAFF. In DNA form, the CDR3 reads TGTGCCTGGAGTCGACAGAGTACTGAAGCTTTCTTT.